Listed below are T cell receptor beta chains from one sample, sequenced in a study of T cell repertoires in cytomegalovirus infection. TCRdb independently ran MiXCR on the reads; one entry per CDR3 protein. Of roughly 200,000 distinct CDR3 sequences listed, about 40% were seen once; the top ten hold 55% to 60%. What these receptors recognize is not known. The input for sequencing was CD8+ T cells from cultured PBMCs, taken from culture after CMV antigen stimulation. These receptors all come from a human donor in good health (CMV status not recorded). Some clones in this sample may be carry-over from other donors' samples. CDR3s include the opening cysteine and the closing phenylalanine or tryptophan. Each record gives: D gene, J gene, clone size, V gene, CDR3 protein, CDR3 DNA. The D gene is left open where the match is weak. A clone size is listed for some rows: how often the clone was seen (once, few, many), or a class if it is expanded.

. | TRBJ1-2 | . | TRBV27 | CASRDWYGYTF | TGTGCCAGCAGGGATTGGTATGGCTACACCTTC
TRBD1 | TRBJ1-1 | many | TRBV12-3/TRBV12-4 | CASTNPGQGNTEAFF | TGTGCCAGCACCAATCCAGGACAGGGCAACACTGAAGCTTTCTTT
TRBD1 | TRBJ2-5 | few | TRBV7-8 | CASSLAQGTGLVSETQYF | TGTGCCAGCAGCTTAGCGCAAGGGACAGGTCTCGTATCCGAGACCCAGTACTTC
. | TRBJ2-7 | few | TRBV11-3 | CASSPAGTTYEQYF | TGTGCCAGCAGCCCTGCTGGGACAACCTACGAGCAGTACTTC
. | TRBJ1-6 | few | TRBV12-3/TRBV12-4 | CASSSRDLNSPLHF | TGTGCCAGCAGTTCCCGGGACCTGAATTCACCCCTCCACTTT
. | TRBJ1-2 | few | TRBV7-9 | CASKPARRETHFF | TGTGCCAGCAAACCCGCTCGGAGGGAAACACATTTCTTC
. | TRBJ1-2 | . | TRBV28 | CASITADSVRGYTF | TGTGCCAGCATCACCGCGGACAGTGTTCGGGGCTACACCTTC
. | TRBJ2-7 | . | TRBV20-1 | CSASSDRFPYEQYF | TGCAGTGCTAGTTCCGACAGGTTTCCCTACGAGCAGTACTTC
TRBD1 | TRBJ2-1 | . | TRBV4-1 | CASSPHQTGLFNEQFF | TGCGCCAGCAGCCCTCACCAGACAGGGTTATTCAATGAGCAGTTCTTC
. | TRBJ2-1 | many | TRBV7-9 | CASSLVKDENEQFF | TGTGCCAGCAGCTTAGTTAAGGACGAAAATGAGCAGTTCTTC
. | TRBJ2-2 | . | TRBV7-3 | CASSSPLGVEGTGELFF | TGTGCCAGCAGCTCCCCTCTAGGGGTGGAGGGTACCGGGGAGCTGTTTTTT
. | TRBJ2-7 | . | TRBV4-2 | CASSQVLGGSIGEQYF | TGTGCCAGCAGCCAAGTTTTGGGCGGGTCCATAGGCGAGCAGTACTTC
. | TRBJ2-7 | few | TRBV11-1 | CASSLVPDYLSYEQYF | TGTGCCAGCAGCCTAGTCCCGGACTACCTCTCCTACGAGCAGTACTTC
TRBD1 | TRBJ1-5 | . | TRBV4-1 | CASSQDGQGREPQHF | TGCGCCAGCAGCCAAGATGGACAGGGAAGAGAGCCCCAGCATTTT
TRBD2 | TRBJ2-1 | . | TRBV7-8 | CASSILAGGPYNEQFF | TGTGCCAGCAGCATACTAGCGGGAGGACCCTACAATGAGCAGTTCTTC
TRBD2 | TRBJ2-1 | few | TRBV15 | CATAHGGRKYNEQFF | TGTGCCACCGCACATGGCGGGAGGAAATACAATGAGCAGTTCTTC
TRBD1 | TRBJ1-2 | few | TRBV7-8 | CASSLRHDRAYGYTF | TGTGCCAGCAGCCTTAGGCACGACAGGGCGTATGGCTACACCTTC
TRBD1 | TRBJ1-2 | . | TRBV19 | CASSKKGAQGVNRGRNYGYTF | TGTGCCAGTAGTAAGAAGGGAGCACAGGGGGTTAATAGAGGACGTAACTATGGCTACACCTTC
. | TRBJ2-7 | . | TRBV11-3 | CASSRRASPRDEQYF | TGTGCCAGCAGCCGCCGGGCCTCTCCTAGGGACGAGCAGTACTTC
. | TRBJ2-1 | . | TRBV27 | CASSLPLRYNEQFF | TGTGCCAGCAGTTTACCACTGCGTTACAATGAGCAGTTCTTC
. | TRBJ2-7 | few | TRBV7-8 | CASSLIDTGTYEQYF | TGTGCCAGCAGCTTAATTGACACAGGGACCTACGAGCAGTACTTC
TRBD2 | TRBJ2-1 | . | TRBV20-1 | CSGGVAGGNEQFF | TGCAGTGGCGGGGTAGCGGGGGGGAATGAGCAGTTCTTC
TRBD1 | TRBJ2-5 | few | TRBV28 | CASSGDRGIETQYF | TGTGCCAGCAGTGGGGACAGGGGTATAGAGACCCAGTACTTC
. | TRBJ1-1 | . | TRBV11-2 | CASSLSFPRQKKNTEAFF | TGTGCCAGCAGCTTAAGTTTCCCCCGACAGAAAAAGAACACTGAAGCTTTCTTT
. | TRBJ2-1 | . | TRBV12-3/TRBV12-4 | CASSFLGSAGEQFF | TGTGCCAGCAGTTTTTTAGGCTCTGCGGGTGAGCAGTTCTTC